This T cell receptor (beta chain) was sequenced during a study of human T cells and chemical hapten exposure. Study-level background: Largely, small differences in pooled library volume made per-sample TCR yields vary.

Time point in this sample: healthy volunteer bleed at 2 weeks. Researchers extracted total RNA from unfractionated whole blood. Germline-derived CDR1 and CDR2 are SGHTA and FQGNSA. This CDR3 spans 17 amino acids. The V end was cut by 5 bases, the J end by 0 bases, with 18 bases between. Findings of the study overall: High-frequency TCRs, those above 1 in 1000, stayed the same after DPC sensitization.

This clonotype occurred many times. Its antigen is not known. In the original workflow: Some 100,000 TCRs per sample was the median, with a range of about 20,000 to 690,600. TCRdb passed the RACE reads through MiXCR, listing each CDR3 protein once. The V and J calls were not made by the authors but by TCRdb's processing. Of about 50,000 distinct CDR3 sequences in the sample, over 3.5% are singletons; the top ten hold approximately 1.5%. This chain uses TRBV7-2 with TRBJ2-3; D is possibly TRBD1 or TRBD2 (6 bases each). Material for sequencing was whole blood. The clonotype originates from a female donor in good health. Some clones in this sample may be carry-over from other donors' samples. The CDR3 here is CASSPNIRGRSTDTQYF. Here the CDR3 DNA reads TGTGCCAGCAGCCCCAATATACGGGGGCGCAGCACAGATACGCAGTATTTT.